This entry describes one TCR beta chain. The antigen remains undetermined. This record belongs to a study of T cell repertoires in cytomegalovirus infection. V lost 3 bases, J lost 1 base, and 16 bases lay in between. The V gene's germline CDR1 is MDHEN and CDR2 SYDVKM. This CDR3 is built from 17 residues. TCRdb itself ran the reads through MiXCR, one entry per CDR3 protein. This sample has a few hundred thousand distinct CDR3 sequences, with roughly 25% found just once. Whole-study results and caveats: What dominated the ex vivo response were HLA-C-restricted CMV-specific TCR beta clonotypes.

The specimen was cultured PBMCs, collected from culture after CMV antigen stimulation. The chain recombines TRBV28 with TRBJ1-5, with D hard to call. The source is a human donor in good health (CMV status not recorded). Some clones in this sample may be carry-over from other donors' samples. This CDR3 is CASSFRGVGLSNQPQHF. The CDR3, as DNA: TGTGCCAGCAGTTTCCGGGGTGTAGGGTTAAGCAATCAGCCCCAGCATTTT. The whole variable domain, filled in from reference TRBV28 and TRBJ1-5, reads DVKVTQSSRYLVKRTGEKVFLECVQDMDHENMFWYRQDPGLGLRLIYFSYDVKMKEKGDIPEGYSVSREKKERFSLILESASTNQTSMYLCASSFRGVGLSNQPQHFGDGTRLSIL.